Below are 31 T cell receptor beta chains sequenced from a single sample in a study of CD8+CD57+ T cells in acquired aplastic anemia. For CDR3 and TCR beta VDJ profiling, genomic DNA was the template used. TCRdb reprocessed the reads with MiXCR, giving one entry per CDR3 protein. The repertoire holds about 180,000 distinct CDR3 sequences, with almost 50% as singletons. Patients sequenced had flow cytometry evidence of CD8+CD57+ cell expansion. The specimen was sorted CD4+, CD8+, or CD8+CD57+ T cells (not recorded which) from PBMCs. These receptors were collected from a human donor with aplastic anemia.

The chain employs TRBV10-3 and TRBJ1-2; D possibly corresponds to TRBD1 (5 bases). The V and J ends lost 7 bases and 6 bases respectively, with 12 bases between them. CDR3 length: 12 residues. Germline loops: CDR1 ENHRY, CDR2 SYGVKD. The CDR3 spells CAITKEGNGYTF. CDR3 bases: TGTGCCATCACAAAGGAGGGGAATGGCTACACCTTC.

The rearrangement uses TRBV7-6 and TRBJ1-2, with D perhaps TRBD1 (6 bases). The CDR3 contains 15 residues. CDR1 and CDR2 (germline): SGHVS, FNYEAQ. V lost 1 base to trimming and J lost 2 bases, with 11 bases between them. CDR3 sequence (DNA): TGTGCCAGCAGCTTAGATTGGGGGGGCAACTATGGCTACACCTTC. Its translation is CASSLDWGGNYGYTF.

The V call is TRBV19, the J call TRBJ2-1, with TRBD2 identical over 12 bases. Germline V lookup: CDR1 LNHDA, CDR2 SQIVND (reference sequence). J gave up 7 bases and V 6 bases, and 7 bases lay outside the gene matches. CDR3 length equals 15 residues. Here the CDR3 reads CASRPLAGGSNEQFF. The DNA for the CDR3 is TGTGCCAGTAGGCCCCTAGCGGGGGGGAGTAATGAGCAGTTCTTC.

At least ten counts were recorded for this clonotype. J is TRBJ1-5 and V is TRBV10-3; TRBD1 aligns across 9 bases. Germline values: CDR1 ENHRY, CDR2 SYGVKD. The CDR3 length is 15 residues. With 5 bases clipped from V and 5 bases from J, the junction kept 7 bases outside the gene matches. The CDR3: CAISRGQGRDQPQHF. The CDR3 DNA sequence: TGTGCCATCAGTCGGGGACAGGGTCGGGATCAGCCCCAGCATTTT.

V usage is TRBV24-1 and J usage is TRBJ1-5; 9 bases map to TRBD1. Germline V gene lookup returns CDR1 KGHDR and CDR2 SFDVKD. The CDR3 loop spans 15 amino acids. The V gene end was trimmed by 4 bases and the J gene end by 0 bases; junction bases not matched to a gene: 0. CDR3 in DNA: TGTGCCACCAGTGAGGGACAGGGTAGCAATCAGCCCCAGCATTTT. It encodes CATSEGQGSNQPQHF.

CDR3 in DNA: TGCAGTGCTAGAGAACAGGTTCGACATGCTGGGGCCAACGTCCTGACTTTC. Its translation is CSAREQVRHAGANVLTF. This chain joins TRBV20-1 and TRBJ2-6; a weak D match, TRBD1 (5 bases). The V end lost 0 bases, the J end lost 2 bases, and 14 bases lay between the germline ends. Germline CDR1 and CDR2: DFQATT and SNEGSKA (reference sequence). CDR3 length equals 17 residues.

This clonotype came up once. V is TRBV19 and J is TRBJ2-2; possible D gene TRBD1, 6 bases. The CDR3 contains 14 residues. Germline values: CDR1 LNHDA, CDR2 SQIVND (reference sequence). With 5 bases removed from V and 1 base from J, the gap between germline ends came to 8 bases. CDR3 in amino acids: CASSQGWNTGELFF. Here the CDR3 DNA reads TGTGCCAGTAGTCAGGGGTGGAACACCGGGGAGCTGTTTTTT.

The chain recombines TRBV29-1 with TRBJ2-7; 10 nucleotides agree with TRBD1. J lost 3 bases, V lost 6 bases, and 5 bases had no gene match. The germline CDR1 and CDR2 sequences are SQVTM and ANQGSEA. The CDR3 runs to 13 residues. In DNA, the CDR3 is TGCAGCGTCCGGACAGGGGGGAGCTACGAGCAGTACTTC. Protein sequence: CSVRTGGSYEQYF.

This clonotype was recorded a few times. This chain joins TRBV25-1 and TRBJ2-1, with 9 bases aligning to TRBD2. V lost 8 bases and J lost 1; bases outside the gene matches: 6. Per the germline V gene, CDR1 is MGHDK and CDR2 is SYGVNS. This CDR3 has 15 residues. The CDR3 DNA reads TGTGCCAGCTCAGGGAGCGGGAGGTCCTACAATGAGCAGTTCTTC. It codes for CASSGSGRSYNEQFF. The entire variable domain, with the rest obtained from reference TRBV25-1 and TRBJ2-1, is as follows: EADIYQTPRYLVIGTGKKITLECSQTMGHDKMYWYQQDPGMELHLIHYSYGVNSTEKGDLSSESTVSRIRTEHFPLTLESARPSHTSQYLCASSGSGRSYNEQFFGPGTRLTVL.

CDR3 coding DNA: TGTGCCAGCAGCGAAACAGAGAACACCGGGGAGCTGTTTTTT. It is translated as CASSETENTGELFF. This chain uses TRBV9 with TRBJ2-2; D gene uncertain. Germline assignment: CDR1 SGDLS and CDR2 YYNGEE. CDR3 length: 14 amino acids. V lost 3 bases and J 1 base, leaving 7 bases between the germline ends. Looking up the rest from reference TRBV9 and TRBJ2-2 gives the full variable domain: DSGVTQTPKHLITATGQRVTLRCSPRSGDLSVYWYQQSLDQGLQFLIQYYNGEERAKGNILERFSAQQFPDLHSELNLSSLELGDSALYFCASSETENTGELFFGEGSRLTVL.

This clonotype was seen repeatedly, ten times or more. The chain carries TRBV5-4 and TRBJ2-7; D unresolved. V dropped 0 bases and J dropped 0 bases, with 10 bases sitting between them. The germline gives CDR1 SGHNT, CDR2 YYREEE (reference sequence). There are 15 residues in the CDR3. The CDR3 nucleotides are TGTGCCAGCAGCTTGGCCCTCAGGAGCTCCTACGAGCAGTACTTC. Its translation: CASSLALRSSYEQYF.

This clonotype was seen only a few times. The chain employs TRBV7-9 and TRBJ2-5; no firm D call. Germline values: CDR1 SEHNR, CDR2 FQNEAQ (reference sequence). The CDR3 is 14 amino acids. Trimming removed 4 bases at V and 5 bases at J, with 14 bases between. For the CDR3, the DNA is TGTGCCAGCAGCTCAGACGTTCGCCGGGAGACCCAGTACTTC. It encodes CASSSDVRRETQYF.

The J gene is TRBJ2-5, the V gene TRBV7-9; D is ambiguous. V was shortened by 3 bases and J by 4 bases, with 9 bases between the two germline ends. Germline CDR1 and CDR2: SEHNR and FQNEAQ (reference sequence). The CDR3 has 13 amino acids. The CDR3 coding sequence is TGTGCCAGCAGCTTTCTAGGAGCAGAGACCCAGTACTTC. Amino acid sequence: CASSFLGAETQYF.

This clonotype was picked up one time. The rearrangement joins TRBV7-9 to TRBJ1-4; D ambiguous. The CDR3 sequence is 18 residues long. The germline gives CDR1 SEHNR, CDR2 FQNEAQ (reference sequence). V lost 1 base, J lost 0 bases, and 15 bases lay in between. CDR3 in DNA: TGTGCCAGCAGCTTAGGACCCCTTTGGCAGTCAACTAATGAAAAACTGTTTTTT. Its protein is CASSLGPLWQSTNEKLFF.

There are a few counts of this clonotype. The chain has TRBV7-2 and TRBJ1-6, with 11 bases identical to TRBD1. The CDR3 has 14 amino acids. The V segment lost 5 bases and the J segment 12 bases; nucleotides outside the gene matches: 6. The V gene's germline CDR1 is SGHTA and CDR2 FQGNSA. This CDR3 reads CASSADRGREPLHF. For the CDR3, the DNA is TGTGCCAGCAGCGCGGACAGGGGGCGAGAACCCCTCCACTTT.

In this sample, this clonotype turned up a few times. The rearrangement links TRBV29-1 to TRBJ2-7, with D maybe TRBD1 (5 bases). CDR1 is SQVTM and CDR2 is ANQGSEA in the germline V gene. This CDR3 region has 14 residues. The V end was cut by 4 bases, the J end by 2 bases, with 15 bases between. The CDR3 nucleotides read TGCAGCGTTGCTTCCTTCGACAGAGCCTACGAGCAGTACTTC. It codes for CSVASFDRAYEQYF.

V and J are TRBV6-5 and TRBJ2-3; no firm D call. Looked up from germline, CDR1 is MNHEY and CDR2 is SVGAGI. The CDR3 is 15 amino acids. Trimming took off 2 bases at V and 6 bases at J, with 15 bases between the two ends. CDR3 DNA: TGTGCCAGCAGTTACCCCACCGATCTAGAGGATACGCAGTATTTT. This translates into CASSYPTDLEDTQYF.

The V and J genes are TRBV7-8 and TRBJ2-7; a possible D gene is TRBD1 (6 bases). Between the trimmed V and J ends, which lost 2 bases and 4 bases, there was a span of 21 bases. Germline lookup yields CDR1 SGHVS and CDR2 FQNEAQ. This CDR3 region has 17 residues. The DNA for the CDR3 is TGTGCCAGCAGCTTAATCGGCTTATTAGACAGGCGGTACGAGCAGTACTTC. Translating gives CASSLIGLLDRRYEQYF.

This chain links TRBV24-1 with TRBJ2-5; unclear D gene. The CDR3 totals 15 residues. CDR1 is KGHDR and CDR2 is SFDVKD in the germline V gene. Trimming removed 1 base at V and 3 bases at J, with 11 bases between. This chain's CDR3 is CATSDLMAPEETQYF. The CDR3 bases are TGTGCCACCAGTGATTTAATGGCTCCAGAAGAGACCCAGTACTTC.

J is TRBJ1-5 and V is TRBV6-1; D uncertain. The CDR3 length is 15 residues. The germline CDR1 and CDR2 sequences are MNHNS and SASEGT. V was cut by 0 bases and J by 3 bases, with 9 bases left in between. CDR3 DNA sequence: TGTGCCAGCAGTGAAGCATGGCAGTTCAATCAGCCCCAGCATTTT. Translated: CASSEAWQFNQPQHF.

The rearrangement links TRBV29-1 to TRBJ2-3; 10 positions agree with TRBD2. CDR3 length: 15 amino acids. J lost 2 bases, V lost 8 bases, and 10 bases had no gene match. Germline lookup yields CDR1 SQVTM and CDR2 ANQGSEA. The CDR3 sequence: CSIKVAGGYTDTQYF. The CDR3 bases are TGCAGCATTAAGGTAGCGGGGGGATACACAGATACGCAGTATTTT.

The chain joins TRBV19 to TRBJ1-1; D is possibly TRBD1 (5 bases). The CDR3 sequence is 13 residues long. From germline, CDR1 is LNHDA and CDR2 SQIVND (reference sequence). Trimming took 8 bases from V and 4 from J, leaving 14 bases between them. The CDR3 bases are TGTGCCAGTGGGCCTAGACAGCTCACTGAAGCTTTCTTT. Protein sequence: CASGPRQLTEAFF.

V usage is TRBV7-2 and J usage is TRBJ2-3, with TRBD2 as a possible D gene (6 bases). The germline V gene encodes CDR1 SGHTA and CDR2 FQGNSA. The CDR3 sequence is 13 residues long. V dropped 3 bases and J dropped 6 bases, with 10 bases sitting between them. The CDR3 region has the DNA TGTGCCAGCAGCTTCTCGGAGGGGGATACGCAGTATTTT. Protein product: CASSFSEGDTQYF.

This clonotype was recorded at least ten times. The chain recombines TRBV10-3 with TRBJ2-2, with 7 bases matching TRBD2. From germline, CDR1 is ENHRY and CDR2 SYGVKD. J was trimmed by 8 bases and V by 3 bases; bases with no gene match: 3. This CDR3 is built from 13 residues. CDR3 DNA sequence: TGTGCCATCAGTGACCAAGCGGGGGGGGAGCTGTTTTTT. It is translated as CAISDQAGGELFF.

This clonotype showed up many times. This chain uses TRBV12-3 or TRBV12-4 with TRBJ1-5, with D unresolved. Trimming shortened V by 3 bases and J by 6 bases, and 12 bases separated the two germline ends. The CDR3 sequence is 14 residues long. The CDR3 DNA reads TGTGCCAGCAGTTTCGGCCTCCTGACTCAGCCCCAGCATTTT. Protein sequence: CASSFGLLTQPQHF.

The table lists this clonotype with many counts. J is TRBJ1-3 and V is TRBV7-6; perhaps TRBD1 as D (5 bases). Per germline, CDR1 SGHVS and CDR2 FNYEAQ. This CDR3 comprises 15 residues. Trimming removed 1 base from V and 0 bases from J, with 7 bases in between. CDR3 nucleotide sequence: TGTGCCAGCAGCTTAGGAGGGACCTCTGGAAACACCATATATTTT. This sequence encodes CASSLGGTSGNTIYF. The whole variable domain, remainder taken from reference TRBV7-6 and TRBJ1-3, is GAGVSQSPRYKVTKRGQDVALRCDPISGHVSLYWYRQALGQGPEFLTYFNYEAQQDKSGLPNDRFSAERPEGSISTLTIQRTEQRDSAMYRCASSLGGTSGNTIYFGEGSWLTVV.

This chain connects TRBV7-9 to TRBJ1-6; D gene ambiguous. The V gene's germline CDR1 is SEHNR and CDR2 FQNEAQ (reference sequence). The germline V and J ends were trimmed by 6 bases and 7 bases, with 13 bases remaining between them. The CDR3 runs 14 residues. CDR3 amino acids: CASSPVLPNSPLHF. The CDR3, as DNA: TGTGCCAGCAGTCCGGTCCTACCAAATTCACCCCTCCACTTT.

A remark on this clonotype: A read error is possible here, since a much larger clone lies one base away. The chain combines TRBV10-3 with TRBJ2-7, with D perhaps matching TRBD1 (6 bases). The CDR3 contains 15 residues. Germline V CDR1 and CDR2: ENHRY, SYGVKD. CDR3 region: CASSIHRAPAHEQYF. CDR3 sequence (DNA): TGTGCCAGCAGTATACACAGGGCACCAGCCCACGAGCAGTACTTC.

The chain is built from TRBV10-3 and TRBJ1-1; no definite D call. Between the trimmed V and J ends, which lost 4 bases and 3 bases, there was a span of 15 bases. The CDR3 consists of 15 residues. Germline values: CDR1 ENHRY, CDR2 SYGVKD. The CDR3 loop is CAISGSGGGDTEAFF. CDR3 in DNA: TGTGCCATCAGTGGCTCCGGTGGCGGCGACACTGAAGCTTTCTTT.

The V call is TRBV7-6, the J call TRBJ2-5; possible D gene TRBD2, 6 bases. Germline CDR1 SGHVS, CDR2 FNYEAQ. The CDR3 runs 14 residues. The ends were cut back, 6 bases at V and 0 bases at J, with 11 bases in the middle. CDR3 bases: TGTGCCAGCAGTGTGGGGGGAAACCAAGAGACCCAGTACTTC. Protein sequence: CASSVGGNQETQYF.

The chain couples TRBV19 to TRBJ2-3, with unresolved D. CDR3 length: 15 residues. V was cut by 6 bases and J by 2 bases, with 15 bases left in between. CDR1 is LNHDA and CDR2 is SQIVND in the germline V gene (reference sequence). The CDR3, as DNA: TGTGCCAGTAGCCCCCGCTCCGTAAACACAGATACGCAGTATTTT. This encodes CASSPRSVNTDTQYF.